A single sample is the source of the 6 T cell receptor beta chains below, sequenced in a study of identical twins listed by TCRdb under 2016. The receptor library was made with 5' RACE. Sequencing took place on an Illumina HiSeq 2000. TCRdb reprocessed the public reads (quality trimming at Q25 with fastp, clone calling with MiXCR) and kept in-frame beta chains. For every CDR3 protein sequence, its rows merge into one entry that carries the most common genes and DNA. The sample has 450,000 or so distinct CDR3 sequences on record, about 18% of them singletons. Roughly 12% of the sample is held by the ten biggest clonotypes. Sample: naive T cells sorted from blood. Reading the label with the study, this specimen's cell subset or site is: cells isolated with a human naive T-cell isolation kit. These receptors originate from a man aged 50 to 59 in good health.

Points on this clonotype: Possible read error: a much larger clone is one base away. CDR3 coding DNA: TGTGACAGCAGCTTAGAGGCGGAGCCATCAGAGGCCCAGTACTTC. Translating gives CDSSLEAEPSEAQYF. This sequence joins TRBV7-6 and TRBJ2-5; D is undetermined. Germline-derived CDR1 and CDR2 are SGHVS and FNYEAQ. CDR3 size: 15 residues.

This chain uses TRBV19 with TRBJ2-3; 8 positions match TRBD2. V dropped 5 bases and J dropped 2; count of bases not matched to a gene: 12. The CDR3 is made up of 17 amino acids. Germline V gene data show CDR1 as LNHDA and CDR2 as SQIVND (reference sequence). The chain's CDR3 is CASSGLAGYATTDTQYF. The DNA for the CDR3 is TGTGCCAGTAGTGGGCTAGCGGGTTACGCTACCACAGATACGCAGTATTTT.

This clonotype occurred a few times. Written as DNA, the CDR3 is TGCAGCGTTCCCGATTTTCAGGGTCGGGAGCTGTTTTTT. Translation gives CSVPDFQGRELFF. The rearrangement links TRBV29-1 to TRBJ2-2; D possibly corresponds to TRBD1 (5 bases). This CDR3 has 13 amino acids. Deletions cut 5 bases from V and 9 bases from J, with 16 bases between. Germline V gene lookup returns CDR1 SQVTM and CDR2 ANQGSEA.

This clonotype has only a few counts. V is TRBV6-1 and J is TRBJ2-3; TRBD1 agrees at 10 bases. The V gene end was trimmed by 8 bases and the J gene end by 4 bases; junction bases not matched to a gene: 3. This CDR3 has 13 residues. Looked up from germline, CDR1 is MNHNS and CDR2 is SASEGT. The CDR3 sequence: CASRDRGADTQYF. The CDR3 nucleotides are TGTGCCAGCCGGGACAGGGGTGCAGATACGCAGTATTTT.

This clonotype was seen only once. The V and J genes are TRBV6-1 and TRBJ1-3; 7 bases map to TRBD1. CDR1 is MNHNS, CDR2 SASEGT, per germline. CDR3 length equals 16 residues. The V and J ends lost 6 bases and 3 bases, in that order; junction bases with no gene match: 11. CDR3: CASSPDRAGGGNTIYF. In nucleotides, the CDR3 is TGTGCCAGCAGCCCTGACAGGGCGGGAGGTGGAAACACCATATATTTT.

This clonotype was observed a few times. The rearrangement links TRBV7-9 to TRBJ1-5, with D uncertain. Germline V gene sequence: CDR1 SEHNR, CDR2 FQNEAQ (reference sequence). The CDR3 is 15 amino acids. Trimming removed 1 base at V and 3 bases at J, with 10 bases between. The CDR3 loop is CASSLGLVDNQPQHF. CDR3 DNA: TGTGCCAGCAGCTTAGGGCTGGTAGACAATCAGCCCCAGCATTTT.